Detailed here is one T cell receptor beta chain. Its cognate antigen is unknown. This specimen comes from a study of Tregs in tolerant kidney transplant recipients. Study results and limitations: Activated donor B cell expansion appeared to reveal the most relevant donor-specific TCRbeta repertoire.

The repertoire was sequenced with immunoSEQ multiplex PCR; TCRdb's copy has only in-frame clones and lacks some. The sample records about 59,000 clones, around 83% being singletons. J gave up 4 bases and V 11 bases, and 13 bases lay outside the gene matches. This CDR3 region has 14 residues. The germline CDR1 and CDR2 sequences are MNHNS and SASEGT. The sequence was collected from a human donor in good health. Sequenced input: CD4+ T cells from blood. The chain carries TRBV6-1 and TRBJ2-5; 7 nucleotides match TRBD1. As DNA, the CDR3 is TGTGCCGTCTCCTCTAAGGGGGCGGGAGAGACCCAGTACTTC. Amino acid sequence: CAVSSKGAGETQYF.